What follows are 24 T cell receptor beta chains derived from one specimen sequenced in a study of blood T cell repertoires in COVID-19. Some clones are missing from TCRdb's copy, which holds only in-frame ones; the method was immunoSEQ multiplex PCR. The sample consists of 140,000 to 150,000 clones, approximately 88% of them appearing once. The sequenced sample was peripheral blood. Receptors originate from a man aged 65-85 years with acute or convalescent COVID-19.

The gene calls are TRBV6-5 and TRBJ2-7; 8 bases agree with TRBD1. CDR1 is MNHEY and CDR2 is SVGAGI in the germline V gene. The CDR3 contains 16 residues. J was trimmed by 2 bases and V by 2 bases; bases with no gene match: 8. The CDR3 sequence: CASSYSRDRSPYEQYF. In DNA form, the CDR3 reads TGTGCCAGCAGTTACAGCAGGGACAGGTCTCCCTACGAGCAGTACTTC.

V usage is TRBV2 and J usage is TRBJ2-7, with D perhaps matching TRBD2 (6 bases). The CDR3 has 15 amino acids. CDR1 is SNHLY and CDR2 is FYNNEI in the germline V gene. Trimming cost V 6 bases and J 0 bases, with 15 bases left between them. CDR3 residues: CASRAGTLSSYEQYF. DNA for the CDR3: TGTGCCAGCAGGGCGGGGACGCTCAGCTCCTACGAGCAGTACTTC.

This clone occurred a few times. The gene calls are TRBV2 and TRBJ1-1; weak D call: TRBD1 (6 bases). V gave up 3 bases and J gave up 1 base, with 12 bases separating them. The CDR3 sequence is 15 residues long. CDR1 and CDR2 from the germline V gene are SNHLY and FYNNEI. CDR3 nucleotide sequence: TGTGCCAGCAGTGAGCAGGGGTGGGGGAACACTGAAGCTTTCTTT. Its translation is CASSEQGWGNTEAFF.

V gene TRBV28 combines with J gene TRBJ2-3; 8 bases agree with TRBD2. Unmatched junction bases numbered 11, after V lost 6 bases and J lost 3 bases. The CDR3 loop spans 16 amino acids. Per germline, CDR1 MDHEN and CDR2 SYDVKM. The CDR3 bases are TGTGCCAGCAGAACGACGGGGGGGCCAGGGACAGATACGCAGTATTTT. Its translation: CASRTTGGPGTDTQYF.

The table lists this clone with a few counts. This rearrangement joins TRBV6-5 to TRBJ1-3, with D maybe TRBD1 (5 bases). CDR3 length: 14 amino acids. Germline-derived CDR1 and CDR2 are MNHEY and SVGAGI. V lost 8 bases and J lost 0, with 11 bases in between. For the CDR3, the DNA is TGTGCCAGCCAAACAAGGGGCTCTGGAAACACCATATATTTT. It is translated as CASQTRGSGNTIYF.

This clone appeared a single time. The rearrangement joins TRBV30 to TRBJ1-5, with D possibly TRBD1 on 5 matching bases. CDR3 length: 13 residues. Germline assignment: CDR1 GTSNPN and CDR2 SVGIG (reference sequence). V was pared by 5 bases and J by 6 bases, with 14 bases between. The CDR3 loop is CAWDRLRGQPQHF. CDR3 in DNA: TGTGCCTGGGACCGCCTAAGGGGTCAGCCCCAGCATTTT.

The chain combines TRBV6-5 with TRBJ1-4; D might be TRBD1 (6 bases). V was cut by 6 bases and J by 8 bases, with 16 bases left in between. CDR1 is MNHEY and CDR2 is SVGAGI in the germline V gene. This CDR3 spans 14 amino acids. The CDR3 reads CASRPTAQGEKLFF. CDR3 DNA sequence: TGTGCCAGCAGACCGACAGCCCAGGGGGAAAAACTGTTTTTT.

This clone has more than one count but fewer than ten. This chain uses TRBV7-2 with TRBJ2-7, with a weak D call TRBD2 (5 bases). The V end was cut by 5 bases, the J end by 6 bases, with 17 bases between. The CDR3 runs 14 residues. Germline V gene sequence: CDR1 SGHTA, CDR2 FQGNSA. CDR3 region: CASSPVAIRTEQYF. In DNA form, the CDR3 reads TGTGCCAGCAGCCCGGTAGCGATAAGAACCGAGCAGTACTTC.

The CDR3 here is CASSQLGQGRYGYTF. Written as DNA, the CDR3 is TGCGCCAGCAGCCAACTGGGACAGGGGAGGTATGGCTACACCTTC. The rearrangement joins TRBV4-1 to TRBJ1-2; 10 nucleotides align to TRBD1. Germline-derived CDR1 and CDR2 are MGHRA and YSYEKL. The CDR3 has 15 residues. After removal of 2 bases from V and 5 bases from J, the junction contained 5 bases not matched to a gene.

V gene TRBV29-1 combines with J gene TRBJ1-1; the D gene is possibly TRBD1 (5 bases). V was clipped by 7 bases and J by 5 bases, with 11 bases between them. Per the germline V gene, CDR1 is SQVTM and CDR2 is ANQGSEA. This CDR3 spans 11 amino acids. For the CDR3, the DNA is TGCAGCGCCAGCAGGGTAACTGAAGCTTTCTTT. It encodes CSASRVTEAFF. Drawing the rest from reference TRBV29-1 and TRBJ1-1, the complete variable domain is SAVISQKPSRDICQRGTSLTIQCQVDSQVTMMFWYRQQPGQSLTLIATANQGSEATYESGFVIDKFPISRPNLTFSTLTVSNMSPEDSSIYLCSASRVTEAFFGQGTRLTVV.

The chain uses TRBV11-2 and TRBJ1-5, with a weak D call TRBD1 (6 bases). V was pared by 3 bases and J by 7 bases, with 10 bases between. Germline lookup yields CDR1 SGHAT and CDR2 FQNNGV. This CDR3 has 13 amino acids. The CDR3, as DNA: TGTGCCAGCAGCTTGACAGGTCAGCAGCCCCAGCATTTT. Translation gives CASSLTGQQPQHF.

In this sample, this clone turned up once. CDR3 sequence (DNA): TGTGCCAGCAGCTCTACTTACACAGGTGAACGAGCTTTCTTT. As protein: CASSSTYTGERAFF. The V and J genes are TRBV7-2 and TRBJ1-1, with D possibly matching TRBD1 (5 bases). The V end lost 4 bases, the J end lost 10 bases, and 19 bases lay between the germline ends. This CDR3 comprises 14 residues. Germline V gives CDR1 SGHTA, CDR2 FQGNSA.

The chain carries TRBV7-9 and TRBJ1-2, with 7 nucleotides matching TRBD1. The ends lost 2 bases at V and 2 bases at J; junction bases unmatched: 5. This CDR3 is built from 15 residues. Germline V gene data show CDR1 as SEHNR and CDR2 as FQNEAQ (reference sequence). CDR3 bases: TGTGCCAGCAGCTTATGGGACAGCCTAAACTATGGCTACACCTTC. Amino acids: CASSLWDSLNYGYTF.

This chain connects TRBV11-2 to TRBJ2-2; 10 nucleotides agree with TRBD1. The germline gives CDR1 SGHAT, CDR2 FQNNGV. This CDR3 has 17 residues. The V and J ends lost 5 bases and 3 bases, in that order; junction bases with no gene match: 9. CDR3 region: CASSGPGQGGHTGELFF. CDR3 sequence (DNA): TGTGCCAGCAGCGGGCCCGGACAGGGGGGGCACACCGGGGAGCTGTTTTTT.

The chain employs TRBV18 and TRBJ2-1; D is perhaps TRBD2 (6 bases). Germline CDR1 KGHSH, CDR2 LQKENI. V lost 0 bases to trimming and J lost 0 bases, with 12 bases between them. The CDR3 is 17 residues long. CDR3 sequence reads: CASSPPMAGSSYNEQFF. The CDR3 nucleotides read TGTGCCAGCTCACCACCGATGGCGGGGAGCTCCTACAATGAGCAGTTCTTC.

The chain joins TRBV6-1 to TRBJ2-3, with D perhaps TRBD2 (6 bases). Per the germline V gene, CDR1 is MNHNS and CDR2 is SASEGT. The CDR3 is 14 amino acids. V gave up 3 bases and J gave up 7 bases, with 14 bases separating them. The CDR3 protein is CASSEGRFGNTQYF. Here the CDR3 DNA reads TGTGCCAGCAGTGAGGGGAGGTTCGGAAATACGCAGTATTTT.

This rearrangement joins TRBV20-1 to TRBJ1-5; 7 nucleotides agree with TRBD1. The V gene's germline CDR1 is DFQATT and CDR2 SNEGSKA (reference sequence). The CDR3 is 12 amino acids. Trimming took 3 bases from V and 7 from J; bases not matched to a gene: 3. The CDR3 coding sequence is TGCAGTGCTAGTCCAGGGGGACAGCCCCAGCATTTT. Translated, it gives CSASPGGQPQHF.

A remark on this clone: One end of the junction is discordant with germline, which a read error may explain. The V and J genes are TRBV7-9 and TRBJ2-5; D might be TRBD2 (6 bases). Germline loops: CDR1 SEHNR, CDR2 FQNEAQ (reference sequence). This CDR3 has 14 residues. CDR3 sequence (DNA): TGTGCCAGCAGCGTACTAGCACCCCAAGGGACCCAGTACTTC. Translating gives CASSVLAPQGTQYF.

The chain is built from TRBV30 and TRBJ2-5, with TRBD2 matching over 12 bases. The CDR3 is made up of 15 amino acids. In germline, CDR1 is GTSNPN, CDR2 SVGIG (reference sequence). The V segment lost 8 bases and the J segment 5 bases; nucleotides outside the gene matches: 12. The CDR3 loop reads CAISLAGGPSETQYF. The CDR3 nucleotides read TGTGCCATCTCCCTAGCGGGAGGGCCATCGGAGACCCAGTACTTC.

The V and J genes are TRBV30 and TRBJ2-2; D gene ambiguous. CDR3 size: 13 residues. Germline V CDR1 and CDR2: GTSNPN, SVGIG (reference sequence). V shed 4 bases and J shed 1 base, with 7 bases lying between them. The CDR3 sequence is CAWKPGNTGELFF. DNA for the CDR3: TGTGCCTGGAAGCCAGGGAACACCGGGGAGCTGTTTTTT.

This rearrangement joins TRBV10-3 to TRBJ2-5, with D perhaps matching TRBD2 (6 bases). Germline-derived CDR1 and CDR2 are ENHRY and SYGVKD. V was shortened by 0 bases and J by 4 bases, with 9 bases between the two germline ends. The CDR3 consists of 14 residues. CDR3 region: CAISESGGAETQYF. In nucleotides, the CDR3 is TGTGCCATCAGTGAGTCTGGAGGGGCAGAGACCCAGTACTTC.

This chain links TRBV4-1 with TRBJ2-1; 10 positions agree with TRBD2. The CDR3 consists of 16 residues. V trimming: 0 bases; J trimming: 4 bases; junction bases outside the gene matches: 3. Germline V gene lookup returns CDR1 MGHRA and CDR2 YSYEKL. The DNA for the CDR3 is TGCGCCAGCAGCCAAGATCTAGCGGGAGAATACAATGAGCAGTTCTTC. Protein sequence: CASSQDLAGEYNEQFF.

V gene TRBV7-3 combines with J gene TRBJ1-3; 10 bases are a match to TRBD1. CDR1 and CDR2 (germline): SGHTA, FQGTGA. The CDR3 runs to 17 residues. Trimming took 6 bases from V and 0 from J; bases not matched to a gene: 8. The CDR3 loop reads CASRQIRTGGSGNTIYF. DNA for the CDR3: TGTGCCAGCAGACAAATTAGGACAGGGGGCTCTGGAAACACCATATATTTT.

V and J are TRBV19 and TRBJ2-6; D might be TRBD2 (6 bases). Germline CDR1 and CDR2: LNHDA and SQIVND (reference sequence). V was cut by 2 bases and J by 0 bases, with 14 bases left in between. CDR3 size: 18 residues. The DNA of the CDR3 is TGTGCCAGTAGTATACAACCGGGACTGGGCTCTGGGGCCAACGTCCTGACTTTC. Protein sequence: CASSIQPGLGSGANVLTF.